Following are 22 T cell receptor beta chains from one sample sequenced in a study of blood T cells in healthy people across ages. A second PCR of about 6 to 11 cycles used a sample-barcoded 5' primer and a J-beta primer mix. TCRdb passed the 5' RACE reads through MiXCR, listing each CDR3 protein once. The sample holds 600,000 or so distinct CDR3 sequences; 40% to 55% are singletons and the top ten take under 30%. Sequencing was done on a sample of blood. The receptor set was obtained from a man aged 80 or over in good health.

The chain recombines TRBV20-1 with TRBJ2-3, with D unclear. Trimming removed 5 bases from V and 2 bases from J, with 11 bases in between. Germline CDR1 reads DFQATT; CDR2 reads SNEGSKA (reference sequence). The CDR3 covers 13 residues. CDR3 protein: CSASRQATDTQYF. DNA for the CDR3: TGCAGTGCTTCAAGACAAGCCACAGATACGCAGTATTTT.

This chain connects TRBV20-1 to TRBJ2-7, with TRBD2 matching 7 bases. V was clipped by 1 base and J by 7 bases; unmatched bases: 16. The CDR3 has 16 amino acids. Germline CDR1 and CDR2: DFQATT and SNEGSKA (reference sequence). Here the CDR3 reads CSARVTSASSYNEQYF. As DNA, the CDR3 is TGCAGTGCTAGAGTTACTAGCGCGAGCTCCTACAATGAGCAGTACTTC.

This chain uses TRBV5-1 with TRBJ1-1; D is uncertain. The CDR3 is 15 residues long. Between the trimmed V and J ends, which lost 1 base and 0 bases, there was a span of 10 bases. Looked up from germline, CDR1 is SGHRS and CDR2 is YFSETQ. The DNA of the CDR3 is TGCGCCAGCAGCTTGTTTAATATGATGAACACTGAAGCTTTCTTT. Its protein is CASSLFNMMNTEAFF.

The chain uses TRBV19 and TRBJ2-7; D is ambiguous. V was trimmed by 1 base and J by 2 bases, leaving 9 bases between them. Germline CDR1 LNHDA, CDR2 SQIVND (reference sequence). This CDR3 is built from 14 residues. CDR3 sequence (DNA): TGTGCCAGTAGTATAGCGACACAGCCCTACGAGCAGTACTTC. Protein sequence: CASSIATQPYEQYF. The variable domain in full, with the rest retrieved from reference TRBV19 and TRBJ2-7, is DGGITQSPKYLFRKEGQNVTLSCEQNLNHDAMYWYRQDPGQGLRLIYYSQIVNDFQKGDIAEGYSVSREKKESFPLTVTSAQKNPTAFYLCASSIATQPYEQYFGPGTRLTVT.

This clonotype was observed a handful of times. J is TRBJ1-4 and V is TRBV6-6, with TRBD1 as a possible D gene (5 bases). Trimming cost V 2 bases and J 8 bases, with 12 bases left between them. Germline V gene sequence: CDR1 MNHNY, CDR2 SVGAGI (reference sequence). This CDR3 contains 14 residues. CDR3 sequence (DNA): TGTGCCAGCAGTTACGGCAGGGTCGGAGAAAAACTGTTTTTT. It is translated as CASSYGRVGEKLFF.

The chain recombines TRBV12-3 or TRBV12-4 with TRBJ2-2; D unresolved. The CDR3 spans 13 residues. Trimming pared 5 bases from V and 6 bases from J, leaving 10 bases between. CDR3 nucleotides: TGTGCCAGCAGTCCTTTTGGGGCCGGGGAGCTGTTTTTT. The encoded protein is CASSPFGAGELFF.

The chain employs TRBV21-1 and TRBJ1-2. TRBV21-1 is marked as a pseudogene. The CDR3 sequence is 14 residues long. The CDR3 coding sequence is TGTGCCAGCAGCAAATTCGGCGGAGTGAAGGGCTACACCTTC. Protein sequence: CASSKFGGVKGYTF.

Notes on this clonotype: One end of the junction does not line up with germline, which may come from a read error. The chain carries TRBV19 and TRBJ2-3; possibly TRBD2 for D (5 bases). Germline CDR1 and CDR2: LNHDA and SQIVND (reference sequence). The CDR3 is made up of 12 amino acids. This chain's CDR3 is CSSSPEGDTQYF. CDR3 DNA sequence: TGTTCCAGTAGTCCTGAGGGTGATACGCAGTATTTT.

Of note for this clonotype: A much larger clone lies one base from this, so it may be a read error. The chain carries TRBV20-1 and TRBJ2-5; D is undetermined. CDR1 and CDR2 from the germline V gene are DFQATT and SNEGSKA (reference sequence). The CDR3 is made up of 14 amino acids. V dropped 2 bases and J dropped 11 bases, with 21 bases sitting between them. In nucleotides, the CDR3 is TGCAGTGCTAGAAGCCCCGTGGTCGGCGAGGAGCAGTACTTC. This codes for CSARSPVVGEEQYF.

This clonotype was detected once. The chain employs TRBV27 and TRBJ2-2, with D possibly TRBD2 on 5 matching bases. The CDR3 has 15 residues. Trimming pared 5 bases from V and 4 bases from J, leaving 14 bases between. From germline, CDR1 is MNHEY and CDR2 SMNVEV (reference sequence). CDR3 loop: CASSPVSGFTGELFF. The DNA of the CDR3 is TGTGCCAGCAGTCCAGTCTCGGGGTTCACCGGGGAGCTGTTTTTT.

V is TRBV6-5 and J is TRBJ1-1; possibly TRBD1 for D (6 bases). Germline V lookup: CDR1 MNHEY, CDR2 SVGAGI. This CDR3 is built from 15 residues. V was shortened by 7 bases and J by 1 base, with 16 bases between the two germline ends. The CDR3 spells CASIKFRGANTEAFF. CDR3 DNA: TGTGCCAGCATAAAGTTCCGGGGGGCGAACACTGAAGCTTTCTTT.

This clonotype was counted between two and nine times. This chain connects TRBV20-1 to TRBJ1-2, with 8 bases fitting TRBD1. The CDR3 is 12 residues long. Trimming cost V 1 base and J 8 bases; bases outside gene matches: 3. Germline CDR1 reads DFQATT; CDR2 reads SNEGSKA (reference sequence). The CDR3 bases are TGCAGTGCTAGAGCGGCAGGGGGCGGCTACACCTTC. It yields the protein CSARAAGGGYTF.

This clonotype has more than one count but fewer than ten. V and J are TRBV12-3 or TRBV12-4 and TRBJ1-6; 9 bases are a match to TRBD1. The CDR3 loop spans 16 amino acids. V lost 2 bases and J lost 8; bases outside the gene matches: 7. Here the CDR3 DNA reads TGTGCCAGCAGTTTATCCCAGACAGGGGGTGATTCACCCCTCCACTTT. As protein: CASSLSQTGGDSPLHF.

J is TRBJ2-7 and V is TRBV20-1; 13 bases agree with TRBD2. CDR3 length equals 14 residues. V dropped 3 bases and J dropped 3; count of bases not matched to a gene: 2. Germline lookup yields CDR1 DFQATT and CDR2 SNEGSKA (reference sequence). The CDR3 reads CSARGLAGHYEQYF. For the CDR3, the DNA is TGCAGTGCTAGGGGACTAGCGGGACACTACGAGCAGTACTTC.

The chain combines TRBV10-3 with TRBJ1-1; D not certain. CDR1 is ENHRY and CDR2 is SYGVKD in the germline V gene. The CDR3 is made up of 14 amino acids. Trimming pared 3 bases from V and 1 base from J, leaving 9 bases between. CDR3 sequence: CAISDRGGNTEAFF. CDR3 DNA sequence: TGTGCCATCAGTGATAGAGGCGGGAACACTGAAGCTTTCTTT.

This chain uses TRBV7-9 with TRBJ2-1; the match to TRBD1 covers 11 bases. This CDR3 is 16 amino acids long. Trimming cost V 5 bases and J 5 bases; bases outside gene matches: 8. In germline, CDR1 is SEHNR, CDR2 FQNEAQ (reference sequence). CDR3 sequence (DNA): TGTGCCAGCAGCCCACCTTTGGGACAGGGGGACAATGAGCAGTTCTTC. It translates to CASSPPLGQGDNEQFF.

J is TRBJ2-1 and V is TRBV6-5; D not certain. This CDR3 is 15 amino acids long. Trimming took 4 bases from V and 4 from J, leaving 14 bases between them. Germline assignment: CDR1 MNHEY and CDR2 SVGAGI. This CDR3 reads CASSSEPPMYNEQFF. The DNA for the CDR3 is TGTGCCAGCAGTTCAGAGCCTCCGATGTACAATGAGCAGTTCTTC.

Of note for this clonotype: Relative to the germline gene, one junction end is altered; a read error may explain this. The chain joins TRBV7-2 to TRBJ2-7; D remains ambiguous. In germline, CDR1 is SGHTA, CDR2 FQGNSA. This CDR3 is built from 15 residues. The CDR3 coding sequence is TGTGCCAGCAGCTTAGAGGGATTCCCCTCCGACGAGCAGTACTTC. It specifies CASSLEGFPSDEQYF.

This clonotype was counted once. V is TRBV2 and J is TRBJ2-5; 8 positions agree with TRBD2. Germline V gives CDR1 SNHLY, CDR2 FYNNEI. The CDR3 is made up of 17 amino acids. V was pared by 5 bases and J by 4 bases, with 15 bases of the junction left unmatched. The CDR3 sequence is CASSPLRLALLGETQYF. The CDR3 coding sequence is TGTGCCAGCAGTCCACTAAGACTAGCGCTGTTGGGAGAGACCCAGTACTTC.

The chain recombines TRBV12-3 or TRBV12-4 with TRBJ2-3; D gene unclear. The V end lost 6 bases, the J end lost 1 base, and 5 bases lay between the germline ends. This CDR3 has 12 residues. In DNA, the CDR3 is TGTGCCAGCAGAGCTGGCACAGATACGCAGTATTTT. It is translated as CASRAGTDTQYF.

The chain links TRBV4-3 to TRBJ2-3, with D possibly TRBD2 on 7 matching bases. The germline CDR1 and CDR2 sequences are LGHNA and YSLEER. The germline V and J ends were trimmed by 0 bases and 4 bases, with 20 bases remaining between them. The CDR3 is 18 residues long. The CDR3: CASSQERFVWGGPDTQYF. The CDR3 coding sequence is TGCGCCAGCAGCCAAGAACGGTTTGTGTGGGGGGGCCCAGATACGCAGTATTTT.

This clonotype appeared many times. This may arise from a read error, as a much more abundant clone is one base away. The V gene is TRBV6-5, the J gene TRBJ1-2; TRBD1 is a possible D gene (6 bases). CDR3 size: 12 residues. The ends were cut back, 8 bases at V and 7 bases at J, with 14 bases in the middle. CDR1 MNHEY and CDR2 SVGAGI come from the germline V gene. The CDR3 spells CASGSGGGGYTF. CDR3 DNA sequence: TGTGCCAGCGGATCCGGGGGCGGTGGCTACACCTTC.